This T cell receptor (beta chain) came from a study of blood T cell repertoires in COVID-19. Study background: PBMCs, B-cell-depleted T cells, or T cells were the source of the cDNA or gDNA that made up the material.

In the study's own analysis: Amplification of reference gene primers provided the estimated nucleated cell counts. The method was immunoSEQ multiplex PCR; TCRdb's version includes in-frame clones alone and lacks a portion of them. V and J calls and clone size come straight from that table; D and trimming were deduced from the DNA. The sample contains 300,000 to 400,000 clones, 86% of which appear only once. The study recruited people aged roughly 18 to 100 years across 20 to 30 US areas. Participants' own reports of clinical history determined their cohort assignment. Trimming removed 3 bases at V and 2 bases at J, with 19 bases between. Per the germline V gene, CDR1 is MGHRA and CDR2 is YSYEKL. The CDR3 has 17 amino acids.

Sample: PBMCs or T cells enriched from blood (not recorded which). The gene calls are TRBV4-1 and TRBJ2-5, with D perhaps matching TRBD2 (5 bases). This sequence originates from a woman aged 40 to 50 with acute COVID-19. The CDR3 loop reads CASSQALSVRGQETQYF. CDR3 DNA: TGCGCCAGCAGCCAGGCCCTGTCCGTCCGGGGACAAGAGACCCAGTACTTC.